The source of this T cell receptor (beta chain) is a study of control samples from healthy donors and cancer patients. The method was immunoSEQ multiplex PCR; TCRdb's version includes in-frame clones alone and lacks a portion of them. Of 69,000 or so clones in the sample, about 94% were seen once. The germline V and J ends were trimmed by 7 bases and 4 bases, with 17 bases remaining between them. CDR1 LNHDA and CDR2 SQIVND come from the germline V gene (reference sequence). The CDR3 loop spans 15 amino acids. The source is a woman aged 25-40 years in good health. The genes are TRBV19 and TRBJ1-5; D is possibly TRBD1 (5 bases). The material sequenced was blood. This CDR3 reads CASILRDGLNQPQHF. Here the CDR3 DNA reads TGTGCCAGTATCCTCCGGGACGGACTTAATCAGCCCCAGCATTTT.